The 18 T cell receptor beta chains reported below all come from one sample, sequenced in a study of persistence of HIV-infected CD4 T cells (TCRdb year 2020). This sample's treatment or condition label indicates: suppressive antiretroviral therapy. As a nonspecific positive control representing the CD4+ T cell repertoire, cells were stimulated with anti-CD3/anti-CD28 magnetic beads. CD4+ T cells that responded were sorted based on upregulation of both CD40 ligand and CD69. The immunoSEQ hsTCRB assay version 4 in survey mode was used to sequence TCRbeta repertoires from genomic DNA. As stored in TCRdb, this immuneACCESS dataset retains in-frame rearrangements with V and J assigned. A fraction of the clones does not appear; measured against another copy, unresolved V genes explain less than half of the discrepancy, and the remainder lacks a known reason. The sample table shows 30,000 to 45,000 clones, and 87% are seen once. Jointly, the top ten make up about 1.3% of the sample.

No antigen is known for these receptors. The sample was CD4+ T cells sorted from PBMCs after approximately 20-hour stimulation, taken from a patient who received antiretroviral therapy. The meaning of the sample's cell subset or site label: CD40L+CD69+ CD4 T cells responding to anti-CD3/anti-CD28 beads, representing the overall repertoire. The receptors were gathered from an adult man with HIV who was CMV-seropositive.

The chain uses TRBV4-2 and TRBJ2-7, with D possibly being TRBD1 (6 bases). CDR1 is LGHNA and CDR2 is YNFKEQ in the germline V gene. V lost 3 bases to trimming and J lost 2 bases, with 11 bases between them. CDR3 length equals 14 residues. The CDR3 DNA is TGTGCCAGCAGCCATGGACAGTTACCCTACGAGCAGTACTTC. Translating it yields CASSHGQLPYEQYF.

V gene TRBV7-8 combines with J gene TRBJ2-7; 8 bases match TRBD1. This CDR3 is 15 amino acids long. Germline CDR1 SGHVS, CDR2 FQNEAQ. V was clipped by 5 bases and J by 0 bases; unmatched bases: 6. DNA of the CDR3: TGTGCCAGCAGCCCCGGACAGGGATACTCCTACGAGCAGTACTTC. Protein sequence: CASSPGQGYSYEQYF.

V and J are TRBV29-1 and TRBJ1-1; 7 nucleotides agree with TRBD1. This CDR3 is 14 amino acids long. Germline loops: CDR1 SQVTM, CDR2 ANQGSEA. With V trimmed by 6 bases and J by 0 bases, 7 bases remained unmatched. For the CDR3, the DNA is TGCAGCGTGGCCCGAGGGACAGTGAACACTGAAGCTTTCTTT. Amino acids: CSVARGTVNTEAFF.

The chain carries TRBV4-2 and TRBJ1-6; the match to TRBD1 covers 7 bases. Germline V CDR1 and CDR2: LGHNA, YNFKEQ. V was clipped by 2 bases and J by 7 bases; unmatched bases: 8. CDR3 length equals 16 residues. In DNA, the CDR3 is TGTGCCAGCAGCCAAAAGACAGGGTTAGGGAATTCACCCCTCCACTTT. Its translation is CASSQKTGLGNSPLHF.

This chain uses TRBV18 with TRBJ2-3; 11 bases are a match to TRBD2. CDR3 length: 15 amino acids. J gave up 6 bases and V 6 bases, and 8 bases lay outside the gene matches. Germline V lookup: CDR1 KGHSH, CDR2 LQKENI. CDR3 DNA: TGTGCCAGCTCCCGCGCTAGCGGGGGGAGTGATACGCAGTATTTT. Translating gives CASSRASGGSDTQYF.

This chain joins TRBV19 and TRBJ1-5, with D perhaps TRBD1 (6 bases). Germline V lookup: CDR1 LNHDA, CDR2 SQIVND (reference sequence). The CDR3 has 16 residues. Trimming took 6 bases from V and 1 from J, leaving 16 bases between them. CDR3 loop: CASRYGTPGSNQPQHF. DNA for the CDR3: TGTGCCAGTAGATATGGGACACCGGGCAGCAATCAGCCCCAGCATTTT.

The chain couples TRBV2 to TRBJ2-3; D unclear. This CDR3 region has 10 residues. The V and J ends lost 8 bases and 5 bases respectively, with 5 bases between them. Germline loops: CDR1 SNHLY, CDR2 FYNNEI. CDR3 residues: CASELDTQYF. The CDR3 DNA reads TGTGCCAGCGAACTAGATACGCAGTATTTT.

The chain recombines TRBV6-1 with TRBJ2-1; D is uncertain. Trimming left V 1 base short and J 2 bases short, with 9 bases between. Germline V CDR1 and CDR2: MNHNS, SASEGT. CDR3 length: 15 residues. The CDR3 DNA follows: TGTGCCAGCAGTGAAGACGGTTTTACCTACAATGAGCAGTTCTTC. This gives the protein CASSEDGFTYNEQFF.

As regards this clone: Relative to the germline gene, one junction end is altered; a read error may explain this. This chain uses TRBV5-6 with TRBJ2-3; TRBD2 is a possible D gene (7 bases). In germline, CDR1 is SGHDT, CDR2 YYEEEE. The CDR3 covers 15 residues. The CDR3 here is CASSLRGASIDTQYF. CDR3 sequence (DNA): TGTGCCAGCAGCTTGCGGGGGGCGAGCATAGATACGCAGTATTTT.

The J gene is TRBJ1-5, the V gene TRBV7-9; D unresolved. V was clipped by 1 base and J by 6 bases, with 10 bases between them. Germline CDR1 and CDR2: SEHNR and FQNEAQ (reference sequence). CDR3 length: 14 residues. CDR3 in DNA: TGTGCCAGCAGCTTAGGGCACATAGGTCAGCCCCAGCATTTT. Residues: CASSLGHIGQPQHF.

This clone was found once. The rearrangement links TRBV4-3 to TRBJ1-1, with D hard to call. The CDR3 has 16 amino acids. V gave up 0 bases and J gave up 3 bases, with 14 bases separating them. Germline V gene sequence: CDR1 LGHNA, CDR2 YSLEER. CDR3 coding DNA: TGCGCCAGCAGCCAAGAGAAGGGCCCTTCTTACACTGAAGCTTTCTTT. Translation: CASSQEKGPSYTEAFF.

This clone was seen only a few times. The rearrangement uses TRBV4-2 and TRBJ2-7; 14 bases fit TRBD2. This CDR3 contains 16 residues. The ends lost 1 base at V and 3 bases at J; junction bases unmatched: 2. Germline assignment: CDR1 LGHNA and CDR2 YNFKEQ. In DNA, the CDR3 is TGTGCCAGCAGCCAAGGGGGGACTAGCGGGAGCTACGAGCAGTACTTC. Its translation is CASSQGGTSGSYEQYF.

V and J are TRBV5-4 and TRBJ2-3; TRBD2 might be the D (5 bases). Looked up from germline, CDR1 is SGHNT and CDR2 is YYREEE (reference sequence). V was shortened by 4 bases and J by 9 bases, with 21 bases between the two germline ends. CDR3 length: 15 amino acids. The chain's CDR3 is CASSLPSRFDRTQYF. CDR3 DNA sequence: TGTGCCAGCAGCCTACCTAGCAGGTTTGATAGAACGCAGTATTTT.

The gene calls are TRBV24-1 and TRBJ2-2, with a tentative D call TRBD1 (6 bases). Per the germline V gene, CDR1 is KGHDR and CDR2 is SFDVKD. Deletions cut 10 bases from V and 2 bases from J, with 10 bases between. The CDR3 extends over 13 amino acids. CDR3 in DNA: TGTGCCACTGGACAGCCAAACACCGGGGAGCTGTTTTTT. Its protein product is CATGQPNTGELFF.

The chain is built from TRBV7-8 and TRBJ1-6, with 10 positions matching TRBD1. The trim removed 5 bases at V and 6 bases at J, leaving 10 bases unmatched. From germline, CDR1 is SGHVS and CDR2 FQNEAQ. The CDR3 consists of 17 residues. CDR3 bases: TGTGCCAGCAGCCGCACTAACGGACAGGGGGGTAATTCACCCCTCCACTTT. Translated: CASSRTNGQGGNSPLHF.

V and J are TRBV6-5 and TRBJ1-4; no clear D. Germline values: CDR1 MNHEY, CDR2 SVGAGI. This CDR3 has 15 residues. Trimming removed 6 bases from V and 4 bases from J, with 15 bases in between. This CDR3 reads CASSVLGTLNEKLFF. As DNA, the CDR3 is TGTGCCAGCAGCGTTCTAGGAACCCTTAATGAAAAACTGTTTTTT.

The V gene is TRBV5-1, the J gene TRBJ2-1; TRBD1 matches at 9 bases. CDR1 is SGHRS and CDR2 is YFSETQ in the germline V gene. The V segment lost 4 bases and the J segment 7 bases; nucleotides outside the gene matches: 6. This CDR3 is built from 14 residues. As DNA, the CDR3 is TGCGCCAGCAGCCGGGACAGGGCGAGGAATGAGCAGTTCTTC. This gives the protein CASSRDRARNEQFF. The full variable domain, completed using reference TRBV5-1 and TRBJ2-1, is KAGVTQTPRYLIKTRGQQVTLSCSPISGHRSVSWYQQTPGQGLQFLFEYFSETQRNKGNFPGRFSGRQFSNSRSEMNVSTLELGDSALYLCASSRDRARNEQFFGPGTRLTVL.

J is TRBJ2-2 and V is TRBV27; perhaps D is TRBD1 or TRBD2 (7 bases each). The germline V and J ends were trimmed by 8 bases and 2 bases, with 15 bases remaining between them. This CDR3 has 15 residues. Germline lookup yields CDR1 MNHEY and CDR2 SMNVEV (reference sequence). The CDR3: CASWRGGGNTGELFF. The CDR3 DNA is TGTGCCAGCTGGAGGGGAGGGGGCAACACCGGGGAGCTGTTTTTT.